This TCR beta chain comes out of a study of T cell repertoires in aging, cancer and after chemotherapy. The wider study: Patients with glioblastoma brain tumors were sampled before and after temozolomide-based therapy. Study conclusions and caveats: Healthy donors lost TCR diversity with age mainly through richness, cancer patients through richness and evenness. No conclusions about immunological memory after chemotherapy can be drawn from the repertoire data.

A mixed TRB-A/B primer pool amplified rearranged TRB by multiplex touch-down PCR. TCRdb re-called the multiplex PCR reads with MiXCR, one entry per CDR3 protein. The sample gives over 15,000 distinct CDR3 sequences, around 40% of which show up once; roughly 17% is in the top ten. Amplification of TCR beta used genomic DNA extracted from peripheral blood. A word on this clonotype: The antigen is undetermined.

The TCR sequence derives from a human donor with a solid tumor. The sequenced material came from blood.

Here the CDR3 DNA reads TGTGCCAGCAGCCCAGGGACAGGGGACACCGGGGAGCTGTTTTTT. Translated, it gives CASSPGTGDTGELFF. This chain uses TRBV14 with TRBJ2-2; 10 positions match TRBD1. Germline loops: CDR1 SGHDN, CDR2 FVKESK. V dropped 4 bases and J dropped 3; count of bases not matched to a gene: 2. The CDR3 length is 15 residues.